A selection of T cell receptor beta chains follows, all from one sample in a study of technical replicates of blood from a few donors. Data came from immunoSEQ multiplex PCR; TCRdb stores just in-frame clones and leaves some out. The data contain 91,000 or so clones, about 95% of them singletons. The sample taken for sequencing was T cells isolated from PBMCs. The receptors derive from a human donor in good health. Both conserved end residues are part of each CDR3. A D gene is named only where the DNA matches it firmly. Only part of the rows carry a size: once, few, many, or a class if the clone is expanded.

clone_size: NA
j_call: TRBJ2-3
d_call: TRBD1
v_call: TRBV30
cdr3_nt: TGTGCCAGAACAGGGGTGAGCACAGATACGCAGTATTTT
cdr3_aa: CARTGVSTDTQYF

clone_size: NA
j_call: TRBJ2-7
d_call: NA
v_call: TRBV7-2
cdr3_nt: TGTGCCAGCAGCTTAATATACGAGCAGTACTTC
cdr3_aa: CASSLIYEQYF

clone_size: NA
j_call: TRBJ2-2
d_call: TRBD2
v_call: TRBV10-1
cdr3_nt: TGCGCCAGCAGTGAAAGCGGGGACAACACCGGGGAGCTGTTTTTT
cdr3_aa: CASSESGDNTGELFF

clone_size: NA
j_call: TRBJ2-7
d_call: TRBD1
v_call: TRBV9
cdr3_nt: TGTGCCAGCAGCGCCCCGGGACAGGGGATCGCCGAGCAGTACTTC
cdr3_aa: CASSAPGQGIAEQYF

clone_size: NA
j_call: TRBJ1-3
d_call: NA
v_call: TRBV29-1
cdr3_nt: TGCAGCGTTGGGACTACTGGAAACACCATATATTTT
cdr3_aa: CSVGTTGNTIYF

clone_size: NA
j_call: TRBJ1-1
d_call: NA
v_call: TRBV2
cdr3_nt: TGTGCCAGCGGGCCGGTACTTCTTGAAGCTTTCTTT
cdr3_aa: CASGPVLLEAFF

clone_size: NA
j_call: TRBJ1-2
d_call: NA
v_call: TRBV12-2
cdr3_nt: NA
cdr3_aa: CASRLVGTGADGYTF

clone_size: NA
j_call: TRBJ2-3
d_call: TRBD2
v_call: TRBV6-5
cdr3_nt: TGTGCCAGCAGTTACGCCCCTAGCGGGAGCCCAGATACGCAGTATTTT
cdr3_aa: CASSYAPSGSPDTQYF

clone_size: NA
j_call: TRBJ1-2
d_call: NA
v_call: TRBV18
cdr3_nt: TGTGCCAGCTCACCAAGGGAGTACTATGGCTACACCTTC
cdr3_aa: CASSPREYYGYTF

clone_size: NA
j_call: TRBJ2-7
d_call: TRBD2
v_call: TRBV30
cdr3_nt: TGTGCCTGGAGTGAGGCTAGCGGGAGCGCGCAGTACTTC
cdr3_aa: CAWSEASGSAQYF

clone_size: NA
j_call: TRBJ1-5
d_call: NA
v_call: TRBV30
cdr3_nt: TGTGCCTGGAGCCCCGTTAATCAGCCCCAGCATTTT
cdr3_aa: CAWSPVNQPQHF

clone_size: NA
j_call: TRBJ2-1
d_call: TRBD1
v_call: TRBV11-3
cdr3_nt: TGTGCCAGCAGCTTAAGGTACAGGGGGCAGGGGTTCCCGGGTGAGCAGTTCTTC
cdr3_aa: CASSLRYRGQGFPGEQFF

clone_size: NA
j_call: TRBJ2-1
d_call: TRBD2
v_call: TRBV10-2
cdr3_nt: TGCGCCAGCAGGACTAGCGGGAGGACCAATGAGCAGTTCTTC
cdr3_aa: CASRTSGRTNEQFF

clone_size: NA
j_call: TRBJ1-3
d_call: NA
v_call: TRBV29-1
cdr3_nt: TGCAGCGTTGCAACAGGGAGCTCTGGAAACACCATATATTTT
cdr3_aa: CSVATGSSGNTIYF

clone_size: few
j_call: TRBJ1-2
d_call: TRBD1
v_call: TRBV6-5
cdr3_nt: TGTGCCAGCAGTTACTCGGGACAGGGGGATGAAGGCTACACCTTC
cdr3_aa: CASSYSGQGDEGYTF

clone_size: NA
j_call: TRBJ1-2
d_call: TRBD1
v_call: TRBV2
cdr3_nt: TGTGCCACCTCAGACAGGGCAGGAGGCTACACCTTC
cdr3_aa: CATSDRAGGYTF

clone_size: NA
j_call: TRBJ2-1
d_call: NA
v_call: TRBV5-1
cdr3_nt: TGCGCCAGCAGCTTGATAAAGGGGTTGGATGAGCAGTTCTTC
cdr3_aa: CASSLIKGLDEQFF

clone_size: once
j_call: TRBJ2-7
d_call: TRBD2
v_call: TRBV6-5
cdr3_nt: TGTGCCAGCAGTTCTTGGACTAGCTCCTACGAGCAGTACTTC
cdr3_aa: CASSSWTSSYEQYF

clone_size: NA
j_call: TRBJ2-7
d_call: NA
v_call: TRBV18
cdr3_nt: TGTGCCAGCTCACCGAGGGACACGACCCCCCTCCACGAGCAGTACTTC
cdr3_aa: CASSPRDTTPLHEQYF

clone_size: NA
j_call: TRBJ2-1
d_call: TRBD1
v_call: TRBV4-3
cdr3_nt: TGCGCCAGCAGCCAACTTACCCCAGACCGGGACAGGGTATACAATGAGCAGTTCTTC
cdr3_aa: CASSQLTPDRDRVYNEQFF

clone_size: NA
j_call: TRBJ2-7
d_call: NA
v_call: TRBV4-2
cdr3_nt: TGTGCCAGCAGCCAGGAAAGGGACTGGAACTACGAGCAGTACTTC
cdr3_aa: CASSQERDWNYEQYF

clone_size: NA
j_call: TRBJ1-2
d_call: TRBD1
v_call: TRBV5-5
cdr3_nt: TGTGCCAGCAGGCTAGGGGGCGGCTATGGCTACACCTTC
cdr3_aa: CASRLGGGYGYTF

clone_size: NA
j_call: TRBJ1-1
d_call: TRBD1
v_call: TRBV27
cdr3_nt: TGTGCCAGCCGTTGGACAGGGTCGGGCACTGAAGCTTTCTTT
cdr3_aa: CASRWTGSGTEAFF

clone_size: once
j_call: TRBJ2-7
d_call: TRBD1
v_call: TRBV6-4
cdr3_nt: TGTGCCAGCAGTGACTTAATTAAAGGACAGGGGGTGGGAGACTCCTACGAGCAGTACTTC
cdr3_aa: CASSDLIKGQGVGDSYEQYF

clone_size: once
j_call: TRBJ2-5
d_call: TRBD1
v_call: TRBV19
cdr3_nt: TGTGCCAGTGACAGGGGGGTGGAGACCCAGTACTTC
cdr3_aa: CASDRGVETQYF

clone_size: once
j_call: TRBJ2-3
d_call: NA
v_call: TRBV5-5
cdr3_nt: TGTGCCAGCAGTACCGGGACACCTTACACAGATACGCAGTATTTT
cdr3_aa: CASSTGTPYTDTQYF

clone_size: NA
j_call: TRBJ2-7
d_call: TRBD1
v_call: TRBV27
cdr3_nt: TGTGCCAGCAGTTTAACAGGGGCAACCTACGAGCAGTACTTC
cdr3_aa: CASSLTGATYEQYF

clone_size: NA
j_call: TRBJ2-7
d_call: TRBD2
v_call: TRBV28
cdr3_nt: TGTGCCAGCAGTACCCCCACTAGCGGCAACTCCTACGAGCAGTACTTC
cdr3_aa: CASSTPTSGNSYEQYF

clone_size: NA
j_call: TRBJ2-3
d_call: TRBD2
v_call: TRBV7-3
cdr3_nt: TGTGCCAGCAGCCCCGTAGGAGCGGGGGGCACAGATACGCAGTATTTT
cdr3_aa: CASSPVGAGGTDTQYF

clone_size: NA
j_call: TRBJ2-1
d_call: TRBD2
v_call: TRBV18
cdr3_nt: TGTGCCAGCTCATCACGGACTAGCGGGGGATACAATGAGCAGTTCTTC
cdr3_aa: CASSSRTSGGYNEQFF

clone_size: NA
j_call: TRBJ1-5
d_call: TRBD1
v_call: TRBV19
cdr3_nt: TGTGCCAGTAAATCAGTCGGGACAGGGGGCGAGAGTGTCAATCAGCCCCAGCATTTT
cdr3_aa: CASKSVGTGGESVNQPQHF

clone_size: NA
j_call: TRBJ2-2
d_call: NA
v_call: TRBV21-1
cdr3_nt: TGTGCCAGCAGCAAATCTGGCGGGAACACCGGGGAGCTGTTTTTT
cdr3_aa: CASSKSGGNTGELFF